This entry lists 24 T cell receptor beta chains sequenced from one sample in a study of cytomegalovirus exposure and HLA in healthy donors. PCR primers comprised 60 Vbeta and 13 Jbeta primers. Assay used: immunoSEQ multiplex PCR; TCRdb lists only in-frame clones, some missing. The sample yields roughly 100,000 clones, under 80% seen once. Sample: PBMCs. The receptors originated from a woman between 18 and 29 years old in good health and CMV-seropositive.

The V and J genes are TRBV28 and TRBJ1-2; weak D call: TRBD1 (5 bases). The CDR3 consists of 15 residues. Germline values: CDR1 MDHEN, CDR2 SYDVKM. V lost 6 bases to trimming and J lost 3 bases, with 17 bases between them. This CDR3 reads CASRYWGELDYGYTF. CDR3 nucleotides: TGTGCCAGCAGATATTGGGGGGAATTGGACTATGGCTACACCTTC.

V and J are TRBV10-3 and TRBJ1-5; the D is unclear. Trimming took 6 bases from V and 7 from J, leaving 16 bases between them. CDR3 size: 14 residues. Germline values: CDR1 ENHRY, CDR2 SYGVKD. CDR3 protein: CAIRGDSGYQPQHF. The CDR3 nucleotides read TGTGCCATCAGGGGCGATTCCGGTTACCAGCCCCAGCATTTT.

The CDR3 DNA sequence: TGCGCCAGCAGCGATAGCGGGCACGAGCAGTTCTTC. Its protein is CASSDSGHEQFF. This sequence joins TRBV5-1 and TRBJ2-1, with 7 bases matching TRBD2. Germline loops: CDR1 SGHRS, CDR2 YFSETQ. The V and J ends lost 4 bases and 10 bases, in that order; junction bases with no gene match: 5. The CDR3 consists of 12 residues.

The chain links TRBV11-2 to TRBJ2-6, with TRBD2 as a possible D gene (5 bases). This CDR3 has 17 amino acids. V lost 8 bases, J lost 0 bases, and 17 bases lay in between. Germline CDR1 SGHAT, CDR2 FQNNGV. The DNA of the CDR3 is TGTGCCAGCGGCCGGGGAAAGGGTCGCTCTGGGGCCAACGTCCTGACTTTC. Residues: CASGRGKGRSGANVLTF.

The rearrangement joins TRBV5-1 to TRBJ2-2; 11 bases fit TRBD2. V was pared by 0 bases and J by 2 bases, with 6 bases of the junction left unmatched. Per germline, CDR1 SGHRS and CDR2 YFSETQ. The CDR3 consists of 18 residues. The CDR3 protein is CASSLAGTSGGNTGELFF. The CDR3 DNA reads as TGCGCCAGCAGCTTGGCCGGAACTAGCGGGGGTAACACCGGGGAGCTGTTTTTT. Filled out from reference TRBV5-1 and TRBJ2-2, the complete variable domain reads KAGVTQTPRYLIKTRGQQVTLSCSPISGHRSVSWYQQTPGQGLQFLFEYFSETQRNKGNFPGRFSGRQFSNSRSEMNVSTLELGDSALYLCASSLAGTSGGNTGELFFGEGSRLTVL.

The rearrangement uses TRBV4-3 and TRBJ1-2; 10 bases are shared with TRBD1. This CDR3 comprises 17 residues. Trimming removed 0 bases from V and 4 bases from J; junction bases left unmatched: 8. CDR1 LGHNA and CDR2 YSLEER come from the germline V gene. The CDR3 nucleotides read TGCGCCAGCAGCCAAGAGGTCGGGACAGGGGACATCTATGGCTACACCTTC. It specifies CASSQEVGTGDIYGYTF.

V and J are TRBV9 and TRBJ1-1; TRBD1 aligns across 9 bases. The V gene's germline CDR1 is SGDLS and CDR2 YYNGEE. V trimming: 2 bases; J trimming: 6 bases; junction bases outside the gene matches: 8. The CDR3 spans 15 residues. CDR3 nucleotides: TGTGCCAGCAGCGTCTTAACAGGGGGCGCCTCTGAAGCTTTCTTT. Protein sequence: CASSVLTGGASEAFF.

The chain joins TRBV19 to TRBJ1-5; weak D call: TRBD1 (6 bases). Trimming left V 5 bases short and J 4 bases short, with 15 bases between. The V gene's germline CDR1 is LNHDA and CDR2 SQIVND (reference sequence). The length of the CDR3 is 15 residues. The CDR3 nucleotides read TGTGCCAGTAGTCCCCTAGGGGGTCGGAATCAGCCCCAGCATTTT. Translation: CASSPLGGRNQPQHF.

This clone is a singleton in its sample. The chain links TRBV11-2 to TRBJ2-2, with 7 bases matching TRBD2. The CDR3 covers 15 residues. The ends lost 1 base at V and 4 bases at J; junction bases unmatched: 3. Germline lookup yields CDR1 SGHAT and CDR2 FQNNGV. CDR3 sequence reads: CASSLGKRGTGELFF. DNA for the CDR3: TGTGCCAGCAGCTTAGGCAAGCGGGGCACCGGGGAGCTGTTTTTT.

The V gene is TRBV7-3, the J gene TRBJ1-1; no clear D gene. The CDR3 is 13 residues long. Germline CDR1 SGHTA, CDR2 FQGTGA. Deletions cut 1 base from V and 3 bases from J, with 6 bases between. CDR3 loop: CASSLMGDTEAFF. CDR3 sequence (DNA): TGTGCCAGCAGCTTAATGGGCGACACTGAAGCTTTCTTT.

V usage is TRBV29-1 and J usage is TRBJ2-7, with 7 bases identical to TRBD1. The V and J ends lost 5 bases and 0 bases, in that order; junction bases with no gene match: 1. CDR1 and CDR2 from the germline V gene are SQVTM and ANQGSEA. The CDR3 loop spans 12 amino acids. In nucleotides, the CDR3 is TGCAGCGTTTACAGGGGCTCCTACGAGCAGTACTTC. The encoded protein is CSVYRGSYEQYF.

The chain links TRBV6-5 to TRBJ1-1; TRBD1 might be the D (5 bases). CDR1 and CDR2 (germline): MNHEY, SVGAGI. The CDR3 consists of 15 residues. Trimming removed 2 bases from V and 2 bases from J, with 12 bases in between. CDR3: CASSYHQGKNTEAFF. In nucleotides, the CDR3 is TGTGCCAGCAGTTACCACCAGGGCAAAAACACTGAAGCTTTCTTT.

The V gene is TRBV4-1, the J gene TRBJ2-7, with TRBD2 identical over 7 bases. Trimming at V came to 4 bases and at J to 6 bases, leaving 9 bases not matched to a gene. CDR1 MGHRA and CDR2 YSYEKL come from the germline V gene. The CDR3 sequence is 14 residues long. The CDR3 nucleotides read TGCGCCAGCAGCCCGCCGGGGAGGGAGCCCGAGCAGTACTTC. Protein product: CASSPPGREPEQYF.

This chain joins TRBV5-6 and TRBJ2-5, with TRBD2 matching over 7 bases. The J call could be wrong; TRBJ2-7 is a better fit for the DNA end. This CDR3 has 18 residues. Germline V lookup: CDR1 SGHDT, CDR2 YYEEEE. The DNA of the CDR3 is TGTGCCAGCAGACGCCGAAGAGGCTTGGGGGGGGGTGCCTACGAGCAGTACTTC. It is translated as CASRRRRGLGGGAYEQYF.

This clone showed up just a few times. This chain connects TRBV11-3 to TRBJ2-3; 8 bases map to TRBD2. Germline CDR1 and CDR2: SGHNT and YENEEA. The CDR3 length is 15 residues. The V and J ends lost 1 base and 4 bases, in that order; junction bases with no gene match: 4. The CDR3 loop reads CASSLAGGPSDTQYF. In DNA, the CDR3 is TGTGCCAGCAGCTTAGCGGGAGGGCCGTCAGATACGCAGTATTTT.

This clone occurred a few times. The chain employs TRBV18 and TRBJ1-1; 9 bases line up with TRBD1. The germline gives CDR1 KGHSH, CDR2 LQKENI. The V gene end was trimmed by 2 bases and the J gene end by 4 bases; junction bases not matched to a gene: 2. The length of the CDR3 is 14 residues. This CDR3 is CASSPGQGSTEAFF. The CDR3 DNA reads TGTGCCAGCTCACCAGGACAGGGGAGCACTGAAGCTTTCTTT.

The chain uses TRBV9 and TRBJ2-7, with D possibly being TRBD1 (5 bases). The V gene lost 2 bases and the J gene lost 6 bases, with 18 bases spanning the gap. This CDR3 comprises 15 residues. The V gene's germline CDR1 is SGDLS and CDR2 YYNGEE. The CDR3: CASSVIRVNSCEQYF. The CDR3 DNA reads TGTGCCAGCAGCGTTATCAGGGTTAACTCGTGCGAGCAGTACTTC.

A few counts support this clone. The rearrangement links TRBV5-1 to TRBJ1-1; D gene uncertain. This CDR3 region has 13 residues. V was clipped by 3 bases and J by 0 bases, with 6 bases between them. The V gene's germline CDR1 is SGHRS and CDR2 YFSETQ. This CDR3 reads CASSSGMNTEAFF. CDR3 sequence (DNA): TGCGCCAGCAGCTCCGGGATGAACACTGAAGCTTTCTTT.

A note on this clone: One junction end does not reproduce the germline sequence, and a read error may be involved. This chain connects TRBV20-1 to TRBJ1-2, with no clear D. Looked up from germline, CDR1 is DFQATT and CDR2 is SNEGSKA (reference sequence). The length of the CDR3 is 11 residues. The CDR3: CSAKGMGGCTF. The CDR3 DNA sequence: TGCAGTGCTAAAGGGATGGGAGGCTGCACCTTC.

The CDR3 reads CASSSGGYEQYF. CDR3 sequence (DNA): TGCGCCAGCAGCTCAGGAGGGTACGAGCAGTACTTC. V is TRBV5-1 and J is TRBJ2-7, with D perhaps matching TRBD2 (6 bases). The V gene's germline CDR1 is SGHRS and CDR2 YFSETQ. The germline V and J ends were trimmed by 3 bases and 4 bases, with 8 bases remaining between them. The CDR3 has 12 residues.

The V and J genes are TRBV5-1 and TRBJ2-7, with a tentative D call TRBD1 (6 bases). This CDR3 contains 12 residues. Trimming left V 0 bases short and J 7 bases short, with 8 bases between. Germline CDR1 SGHRS, CDR2 YFSETQ. CDR3 amino acids: CASSLEGGEQYF. The CDR3 bases are TGCGCCAGCAGCTTGGAAGGGGGTGAGCAGTACTTC.

In this sample, this clone turned up once. This chain connects TRBV7-9 to TRBJ2-2; 12 positions agree with TRBD2. The germline V gene encodes CDR1 SEHNR and CDR2 FQNEAQ (reference sequence). V shed 2 bases, J shed 7 bases, and the junction held 11 bases outside the gene matches. This CDR3 has 18 amino acids. In DNA, the CDR3 is TGTGCCAGCAGCTTACCAGCAGGACTAGCGGGGAAAATCGGGGAGCTGTTTTTT. It is translated as CASSLPAGLAGKIGELFF.

J is TRBJ2-1 and V is TRBV7-2; 7 bases line up with TRBD2. V trimming: 11 bases; J trimming: 3 bases; junction bases outside the gene matches: 7. This CDR3 has 13 amino acids. Germline assignment: CDR1 SGHTA and CDR2 FQGNSA. The CDR3 sequence is CAVQRDDYNEQFF. DNA for the CDR3: TGTGCCGTCCAGCGGGATGACTACAATGAGCAGTTCTTC. Using reference TRBV7-2 and TRBJ2-1 for the parts outside the CDR3, the full variable domain is GAGVSQSPSNKVTEKGKDVELRCDPISGHTALYWYRQSLGQGLEFLIYFQGNSAPDKSGLPSDRFSAERTGGSVSTLTIQRTQQEDSAVYLCAVQRDDYNEQFFGPGTRLTVL.

The chain is built from TRBV2 and TRBJ1-2; D is unresolved. The V gene lost 7 bases and the J gene lost 6 bases, with 12 bases spanning the gap. The V gene's germline CDR1 is SNHLY and CDR2 FYNNEI. The CDR3 has 12 residues. The CDR3 sequence: CASKITLDGYTF. The CDR3 coding sequence is TGTGCCAGCAAGATTACGTTAGATGGCTACACCTTC.